Each of the 5 T cell receptor beta chains below was sequenced from the same sample in a study of shared clonotypes between healthy human individuals. Some clones are missing from TCRdb's copy, which holds only in-frame ones; the method was immunoSEQ multiplex PCR. In the table there are some 600,000 clones, 96% of which are singletons. Naive-designated CD8 cells lacked CD45RO, were positively enriched for CCR7, and omitted terminally differentiated effector memory CD45RA+ cells. The sample comprised naive CD8+ T cells sorted from blood. These receptors were collected from a woman between 25 and 40 years old in good health.

The table lists this clone with a count of one. The genes are TRBV11-2 and TRBJ2-2; 11 bases line up with TRBD2. The CDR3 is made up of 15 amino acids. Germline trimming cut 4 bases from V and 7 bases from J; bases unmatched to any gene: 5. The germline CDR1 and CDR2 sequences are SGHAT and FQNNGV. CDR3 sequence reads: CASSSPSGRIGELFF. CDR3 DNA sequence: TGTGCCAGCAGCTCTCCTAGCGGGAGGATCGGGGAGCTGTTTTTT.

V and J are TRBV7-9 and TRBJ1-3; D is unclear. Trimming cost V 5 bases and J 0 bases, with 17 bases left between them. This CDR3 spans 17 amino acids. From germline, CDR1 is SEHNR and CDR2 FQNEAQ (reference sequence). The CDR3 loop reads CASSHPKRHISGNTIYF. CDR3 nucleotides: TGTGCCAGCAGCCACCCCAAAAGACACATCTCTGGAAACACCATATATTTT. The whole variable domain, remainder taken from reference TRBV7-9 and TRBJ1-3, is DTGVSQNPRHKITKRGQNVTFRCDPISEHNRLYWYRQTLGQGPEFLTYFQNEAQLEKSRLLSDRFSAERPKGSFSTLEIQRTEQGDSAMYLCASSHPKRHISGNTIYFGEGSWLTVV.

The V gene is TRBV19, the J gene TRBJ1-1; D uncertain. V was trimmed by 6 bases and J by 4 bases, leaving 12 bases between them. CDR3 length: 13 amino acids. Germline CDR1 and CDR2: LNHDA and SQIVND (reference sequence). CDR3 DNA: TGTGCCAGTAGCGACCCGTTTAGCACTGAAGCTTTCTTT. Protein product: CASSDPFSTEAFF.

The sample holds one count of this clone. The chain is built from TRBV9 and TRBJ2-5; D uncertain. CDR1 is SGDLS and CDR2 is YYNGEE in the germline V gene. This CDR3 contains 13 residues. Trimming left V 3 bases short and J 5 bases short, with 11 bases between. The chain's CDR3 is CASSGKDGETQYF. Written as DNA, the CDR3 is TGTGCCAGCAGCGGAAAGGACGGGGAGACCCAGTACTTC.

The V gene is TRBV7-2, the J gene TRBJ2-1, with 9 bases that match TRBD2. J gave up 7 bases and V 0 bases, and 10 bases lay outside the gene matches. CDR3 size: 17 residues. The V gene's germline CDR1 is SGHTA and CDR2 FQGNSA. CDR3 bases: TGTGCCAGCAGCTTAGCGGTTCGAGCGGGAGGAGATAATGAGCAGTTCTTC. It specifies CASSLAVRAGGDNEQFF.